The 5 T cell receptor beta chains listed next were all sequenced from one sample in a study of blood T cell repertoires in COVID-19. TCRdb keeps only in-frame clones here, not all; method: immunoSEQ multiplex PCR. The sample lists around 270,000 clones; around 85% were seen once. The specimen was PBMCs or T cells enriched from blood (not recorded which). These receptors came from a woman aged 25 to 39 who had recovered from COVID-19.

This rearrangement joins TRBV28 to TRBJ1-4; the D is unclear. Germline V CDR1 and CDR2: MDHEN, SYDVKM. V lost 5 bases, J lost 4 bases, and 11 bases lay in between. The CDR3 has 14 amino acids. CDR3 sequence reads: CASSETGNNEKLFF. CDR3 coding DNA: TGTGCCAGCAGTGAGACCGGGAATAATGAAAAACTGTTTTTT. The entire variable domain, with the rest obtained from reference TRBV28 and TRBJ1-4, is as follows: DVKVTQSSRYLVKRTGEKVFLECVQDMDHENMFWYRQDPGLGLRLIYFSYDVKMKEKGDIPEGYSVSREKKERFSLILESASTNQTSMYLCASSETGNNEKLFFGSGTQLSVL.

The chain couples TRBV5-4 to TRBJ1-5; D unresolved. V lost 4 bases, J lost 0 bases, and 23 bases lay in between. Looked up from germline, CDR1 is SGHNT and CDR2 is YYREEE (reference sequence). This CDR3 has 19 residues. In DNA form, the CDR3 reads TGTGCCAGCAGCCCGCCCCGGCTTCCCGGGGAGGTTAGCAATCAGCCCCAGCATTTT. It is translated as CASSPPRLPGEVSNQPQHF.

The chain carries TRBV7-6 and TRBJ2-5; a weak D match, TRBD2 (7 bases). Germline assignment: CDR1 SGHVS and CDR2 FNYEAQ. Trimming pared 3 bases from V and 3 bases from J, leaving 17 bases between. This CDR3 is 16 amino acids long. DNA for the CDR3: TGTGCCAGCAGCTTGGATGCCGCGGGGGCTAAAGAGACCCAGTACTTC. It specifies CASSLDAAGAKETQYF. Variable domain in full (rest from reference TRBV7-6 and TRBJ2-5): GAGVSQSPRYKVTKRGQDVALRCDPISGHVSLYWYRQALGQGPEFLTYFNYEAQQDKSGLPNDRFSAERPEGSISTLTIQRTEQRDSAMYRCASSLDAAGAKETQYFGPGTRLLVL.

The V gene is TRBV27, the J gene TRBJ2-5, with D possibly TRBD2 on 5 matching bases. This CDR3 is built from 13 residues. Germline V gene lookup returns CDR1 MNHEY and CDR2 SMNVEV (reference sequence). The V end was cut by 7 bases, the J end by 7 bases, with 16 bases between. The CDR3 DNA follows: TGTGCCAGCATGGGAGCTACTCTGGGGACCCAGTACTTC. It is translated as CASMGATLGTQYF.

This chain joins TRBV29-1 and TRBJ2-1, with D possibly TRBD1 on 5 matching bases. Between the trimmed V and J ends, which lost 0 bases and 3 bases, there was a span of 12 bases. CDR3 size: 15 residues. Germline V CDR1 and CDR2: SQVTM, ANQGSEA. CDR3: CSVEDPGLGYNEQFF. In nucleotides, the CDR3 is TGCAGCGTTGAAGACCCAGGGTTGGGCTACAATGAGCAGTTCTTC.